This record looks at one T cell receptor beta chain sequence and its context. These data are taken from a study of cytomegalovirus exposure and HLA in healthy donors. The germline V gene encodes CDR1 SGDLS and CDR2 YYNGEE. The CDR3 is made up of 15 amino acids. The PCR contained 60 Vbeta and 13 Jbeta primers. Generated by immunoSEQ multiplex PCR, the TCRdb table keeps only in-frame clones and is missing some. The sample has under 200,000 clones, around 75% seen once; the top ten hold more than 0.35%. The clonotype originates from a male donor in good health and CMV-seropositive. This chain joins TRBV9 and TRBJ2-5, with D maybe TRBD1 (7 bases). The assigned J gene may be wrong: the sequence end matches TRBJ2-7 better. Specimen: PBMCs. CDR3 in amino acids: CASSPGGGGRYEQYF. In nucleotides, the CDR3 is TGTGCCAGCAGCCCAGGTGGAGGGGGCCGATACGAGCAGTACTTC.